Below, one TCR beta chain is given with its context. What it binds is not known. This sample stems from a study of shared clonotypes between healthy human individuals. Study-level findings and limits: For naive CD4 cells, 5% to 6.5% of clonotypes were shared across four donors. Represented diversity, genetic and exposure-history alike, was limited by few donors.

Germline lookup yields CDR1 SGDLS and CDR2 YYNGEE. The CDR3 has 16 amino acids. V lost 4 bases and J lost 3, with 20 bases in between. An approximately 210 ng quantity of DNA, tens of thousands of T cell genomes, went into the sorted-subset replicate PCRs. Assay used: immunoSEQ multiplex PCR; TCRdb lists only in-frame clones, some missing. In the table there are roughly 1 million clones, approximately 72% of which are singletons. Sequencing was done on a sample of memory CD4+ T cells sorted from blood. As for subset: CD45RA-negative fraction. The clonotype was recovered from a man between 18 and 35 years old in good health. The chain uses TRBV9 and TRBJ2-7, with D perhaps matching TRBD2 (5 bases). The CDR3 here is CASSQQPSGSIYEQYF. CDR3 nucleotides: TGTGCCAGCAGCCAGCAGCCCTCGGGAAGCATCTACGAGCAGTACTTC.